Listed below are T cell receptor beta chains from one sample, sequenced in a study of early T cells in non-severe SARS-CoV-2 infection. TCRdb ran MiXCR on the 5' RACE reads and lists one entry per CDR3 protein. The data hold some 19,000 distinct CDR3 sequences, with approximately 4.1% observed a single time. Sequenced input: whole blood. The receptors originated from an adult who was a healthcare worker with PCR-confirmed SARS-CoV-2 infection or an uninfected control (not recorded which). The CDR3 runs from the conserved cysteine through the conserved F or W. Each record gives: V gene, J gene, D gene, clone size, CDR3 protein, CDR3 DNA. The D gene is left open where the match is weak. Rows may omit the clone size; those that give it use once, few, many or a size class.

v_call: TRBV20-1
j_call: TRBJ2-3
d_call: .
clone_size: medium-sized
cdr3_aa: CSASMRGTDTQYF
cdr3_nt: TGCAGTGCTAGTATGCGGGGCACAGATACGCAGTATTTT

v_call: TRBV5-4
j_call: TRBJ1-1
d_call: .
clone_size: many
cdr3_aa: CASSPGGGTEAFF
cdr3_nt: TGTGCCAGCAGCCCCGGGGGCGGCACTGAAGCTTTCTTT

v_call: TRBV6-5
j_call: TRBJ1-6
d_call: .
clone_size: many
cdr3_aa: CASNMGPNSPLHF
cdr3_nt: TGTGCCAGCAACATGGGGCCGAATTCACCCCTCCACTTT

v_call: TRBV6-5
j_call: TRBJ1-1
d_call: TRBD1
clone_size: many
cdr3_aa: CASTYFPAGGTEASF
cdr3_nt: TGTGCCAGCACTTATTTCCCCGCAGGGGGCACTGAAGCTTCCTTT

v_call: TRBV12-3/TRBV12-4
j_call: TRBJ2-7
d_call: .
clone_size: many
cdr3_aa: CASSLLGYEQYF
cdr3_nt: TGTGCCAGCAGTTTACTGGGTTACGAGCAGTACTTC

v_call: TRBV5-5
j_call: TRBJ2-3
d_call: TRBD1
clone_size: few
cdr3_aa: CASSSPTGGTDTQYF
cdr3_nt: TGTGCCAGCAGCTCCCCGACAGGGGGCACAGATACGCAGTATTTT

v_call: TRBV12-3/TRBV12-4
j_call: TRBJ1-3
d_call: .
clone_size: many
cdr3_aa: CASSFGPGNTIYF
cdr3_nt: TGTGCCAGCAGTTTCGGCCCCGGAAACACCATATATTTT

v_call: TRBV20-1
j_call: TRBJ1-1
d_call: .
clone_size: many
cdr3_aa: CSASLRRSQGVEAFF
cdr3_nt: TGCAGTGCTAGCCTACGAAGGAGTCAGGGTGTTGAAGCTTTCTTT

v_call: TRBV20-1
j_call: TRBJ1-1
d_call: TRBD1
clone_size: many
cdr3_aa: CSASPGTGVSTEAFF
cdr3_nt: TGCAGTGCTAGTCCCGGGACAGGGGTAAGCACTGAAGCTTTCTTT

v_call: TRBV19
j_call: TRBJ2-5
d_call: TRBD2
clone_size: medium-sized
cdr3_aa: CASSTSGTREETQYF
cdr3_nt: TGTGCCAGTAGTACCTCCGGGACTAGAGAAGAGACCCAGTACTTC

v_call: TRBV12-3/TRBV12-4
j_call: TRBJ1-5
d_call: TRBD1
clone_size: medium-sized
cdr3_aa: CASTPGQGNQPQHF
cdr3_nt: TGTGCCAGCACCCCGGGACAGGGGAATCAGCCCCAGCATTTT

v_call: TRBV30
j_call: TRBJ1-5
d_call: .
clone_size: .
cdr3_aa: CAWSVQINQPQHF
cdr3_nt: TGTGCCTGGAGTGTACAAATTAATCAGCCCCAGCATTTT

v_call: TRBV5-6
j_call: TRBJ1-1
d_call: .
clone_size: many
cdr3_aa: CASSLSPATNTEAFF
cdr3_nt: TGTGCCAGCAGCTTGTCTCCGGCAACGAACACTGAAGCTTTCTTT

v_call: TRBV20-1
j_call: TRBJ1-5
d_call: .
clone_size: many
cdr3_aa: CSAGTGQGRFQHF
cdr3_nt: TGCAGTGCCGGCACCGGGCAAGGGAGATTCCAGCATTTT

v_call: TRBV6-1
j_call: TRBJ1-1
d_call: .
clone_size: .
cdr3_aa: CASSEPGRSGAEAFF
cdr3_nt: TGTGCCAGCAGTGAACCAGGCCGCTCAGGCGCTGAAGCTTTCTTT

v_call: TRBV7-9
j_call: TRBJ1-4
d_call: .
clone_size: many
cdr3_aa: CASSLEARQLFF
cdr3_nt: TGTGCCAGCAGCTTAGAAGCCAGGCAACTGTTTTTT

v_call: TRBV12-3/TRBV12-4
j_call: TRBJ2-1
d_call: .
clone_size: many
cdr3_aa: CASSLVSRPNEQFF
cdr3_nt: TGTGCCAGCAGTTTAGTGAGCAGGCCCAATGAGCAGTTCTTC

v_call: TRBV19
j_call: TRBJ1-4
d_call: TRBD1
clone_size: many
cdr3_aa: CVSARQGSLFF
cdr3_nt: TGTGTCAGCGCTCGACAGGGGTCACTGTTTTTT

v_call: TRBV19
j_call: TRBJ2-3
d_call: TRBD2
clone_size: many
cdr3_aa: CASSRTSGVSDTQYF
cdr3_nt: TGTGCCAGTTCAAGGACTAGCGGGGTTTCGGATACGCAGTATTTT

v_call: TRBV20-1
j_call: TRBJ1-1
d_call: .
clone_size: many
cdr3_aa: CSAITGSGMNTEAFF
cdr3_nt: TGCAGTGCAATCACAGGGTCAGGAATGAACACTGAAGCTTTCTTT

v_call: TRBV10-3
j_call: TRBJ1-1
d_call: .
clone_size: many
cdr3_aa: CAISEDRGYTEAFF
cdr3_nt: TGTGCCATCAGTGAAGATAGGGGGTACACTGAAGCTTTCTTT

v_call: TRBV7-6
j_call: TRBJ2-5
d_call: .
clone_size: many
cdr3_aa: CASSLGQETQYF
cdr3_nt: TGTGCCAGCAGCTTAGGACAAGAGACCCAGTACTTC

v_call: TRBV5-1
j_call: TRBJ1-2
d_call: .
clone_size: many
cdr3_aa: CASSLGWRGDGYTF
cdr3_nt: TGCGCCAGCAGCTTGGGTTGGCGAGGGGATGGCTACACCTTC

v_call: TRBV27
j_call: TRBJ2-1
d_call: TRBD1
clone_size: few
cdr3_aa: CASSLLFIRTGVYNEQFF
cdr3_nt: TGTGCCAGCAGTTTATTATTCATTAGGACAGGGGTATACAATGAGCAGTTCTTC

v_call: TRBV7-6
j_call: TRBJ2-3
d_call: .
clone_size: .
cdr3_aa: CASSLPFRGATDTQYF
cdr3_nt: TGTGCCAGCAGCCTACCGTTCCGGGGGGCGACAGATACGCAGTATTTT

v_call: TRBV7-6
j_call: TRBJ2-1
d_call: TRBD2
clone_size: many
cdr3_aa: CASSPGLADSYNEQFF
cdr3_nt: TGTGCCAGCAGCCCCGGACTAGCGGACTCCTACAATGAGCAGTTCTTC